This T cell receptor (beta chain) stems from a study of shared clonotypes between healthy human individuals. The table came from immunoSEQ multiplex PCR; TCRdb's copy has only in-frame clones and leaves some out. The sample consists of approximately 2.5 million clones, roughly 92% of them appearing once. Trimming pared 3 bases from V and 4 bases from J, leaving 13 bases between. There are 14 residues in the CDR3. The V gene's germline CDR1 is SGHRS and CDR2 YFSETQ. Only Caucasian adults living in Nashville, Tennessee made up the donor group. The receptor was isolated from a man younger than 35 in good health. The chain is built from TRBV5-1 and TRBJ2-5; possibly TRBD1 for D (5 bases). Material for sequencing was naive CD4+ T cells sorted from blood. Subset here: CD45RA+ positively selected. The CDR3 is CASSSSAQGETQYF. As DNA, the CDR3 is TGCGCCAGCAGCTCGTCCGCCCAGGGAGAGACCCAGTACTTC.